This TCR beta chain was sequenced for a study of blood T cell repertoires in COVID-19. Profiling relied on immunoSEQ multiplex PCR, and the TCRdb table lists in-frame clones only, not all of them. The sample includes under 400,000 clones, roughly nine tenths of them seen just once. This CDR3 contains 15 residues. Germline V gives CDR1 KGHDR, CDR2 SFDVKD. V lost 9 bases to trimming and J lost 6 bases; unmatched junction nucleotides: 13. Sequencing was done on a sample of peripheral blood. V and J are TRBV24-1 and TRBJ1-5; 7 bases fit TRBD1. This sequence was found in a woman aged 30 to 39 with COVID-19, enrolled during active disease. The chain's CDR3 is CATLIPDRAGQPQHF. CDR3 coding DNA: TGTGCCACCCTAATACCCGACAGGGCAGGTCAGCCCCAGCATTTT.